This TCR beta chain was profiled in a study of regulatory T cells in long-lasting Graves disease. The time point denotes: newly diagnosed GD, antithyroid drugs for less than 3 months. RNA isolated from PBMCs was used to make the TCR library. The patients were enrolled through endocrinology in Xi'an, China. Both iRepertoire HTBI primers and Arm-PCR of CDR3 regions were used to build the TCR beta libraries. TCRdb fed the multiplex PCR reads into MiXCR, producing one record per CDR3 protein. The sample lists about 520,000 distinct CDR3 sequences; 12% were seen once. CDR1 is SGHAT, CDR2 FQNNGV, per germline. The CDR3 spans 14 residues. A word on this clonotype: The junction and the germline gene differ at one end; a read error may be behind it.

This sample was shared with a second study, whose subject was T cells in Graves' hyperthyroidism and ophthalmopathy. As that report states: Over 18 months, lack of ophthalmopathy progression marked Graves' hyperthyroidism as stable. Ophthalmopathy, as predicted by the model, came a median around 6.7 months after the prediction.

The starting material was peripheral blood mononuclear cells (PBMCs), obtained at new diagnosis, from a patient treated with antithyroid drugs. The TCR comes from a woman aged 25-40 years with Graves disease. The chain is built from TRBV11-2 and TRBJ2-7, with D maybe TRBD1 (6 bases). In DNA, the CDR3 is TGTGCCTGCAGCTTAGGAAGGGGGTCGTACGAGCAGTACTTC. Encoded protein: CACSLGRGSYEQYF. The variable domain in full, completed from reference TRBV11-2 and TRBJ2-7, reads EAGVAQSPRYKIIEKRQSVAFWCNPISGHATLYWYQQILGQGPKLLIQFQNNGVVDDSQLPKDRFSAERLKGVDSTLKIQPAKLEDSAVYLCACSLGRGSYEQYFGPGTRLTVT.